One and the same sample provided the 20 T cell receptor beta chains below, sequenced in a study of cytotoxic CD8 clonotypes in ibrutinib-treated CLL. Method: immunoSEQ multiplex PCR; TCRdb's copy keeps in-frame clones and lacks some. The table records about 200,000 clones, about 72% of them present only once. The sample in question was PBMCs, obtained after 24 months of ibrutinib treatment. The receptors shown here come from a human donor with chronic lymphocytic leukemia.

The chain employs TRBV4-3 and TRBJ2-5; either TRBD1 or TRBD2 may fit D (5 bases each). Trimming stripped 4 bases from V and 4 bases from J, with 10 bases between. This CDR3 is built from 13 residues. Germline CDR1 is LGHNA and CDR2 is YSLEER. The CDR3 spells CASSPAGGETQYF. The CDR3 bases are TGCGCCAGCAGCCCCGCTGGGGGAGAGACCCAGTACTTC.

This clone is a singleton in its sample. The V and J genes are TRBV5-6 and TRBJ2-5; D uncertain. The V and J ends lost 0 bases and 2 bases respectively, with 5 bases between them. The CDR3 has 13 residues. The germline V gene has CDR1 SGHDT and CDR2 YYEEEE. As DNA, the CDR3 is TGTGCCAGCAGCTTGGGCAGTCAAGAGACCCAGTACTTC. Its protein product is CASSLGSQETQYF.

The chain joins TRBV28 to TRBJ1-2; the D is unclear. Trimming removed 3 bases from V and 4 bases from J, with 6 bases in between. The CDR3 runs to 12 residues. Germline CDR1 and CDR2: MDHEN and SYDVKM. The CDR3 DNA reads TGTGCCAGCAGTTTCAACCTCTATGGCTACACCTTC. It encodes CASSFNLYGYTF.

V usage is TRBV25-1 and J usage is TRBJ2-5; 8 positions agree with TRBD2. Germline V gene sequence: CDR1 MGHDK, CDR2 SYGVNS. The CDR3 extends over 17 amino acids. The ends lost 3 bases at V and 2 bases at J; junction bases unmatched: 11. CDR3 loop: CASSDKAGTSPQETQYF. The CDR3, as DNA: TGTGCCAGCAGTGACAAGGCCGGGACTAGTCCGCAAGAGACCCAGTACTTC.

The chain joins TRBV7-9 to TRBJ2-2; D is uncertain. V was shortened by 4 bases and J by 0 bases, with 6 bases between the two germline ends. The CDR3 totals 14 residues. The germline CDR1 and CDR2 sequences are SEHNR and FQNEAQ (reference sequence). The DNA of the CDR3 is TGTGCCAGCAGCTCGACCACGAACACCGGGGAGCTGTTTTTT. Amino acid sequence: CASSSTTNTGELFF.

The chain is built from TRBV9 and TRBJ2-2, with 10 bases fitting TRBD2. The CDR3 is 16 residues long. From germline, CDR1 is SGDLS and CDR2 YYNGEE. After removal of 4 bases from V and 5 bases from J, the junction contained 8 bases not matched to a gene. CDR3 residues: CASSPSGSPRTGELFF. In DNA, the CDR3 is TGTGCCAGCAGCCCTAGCGGGAGTCCTAGGACCGGGGAGCTGTTTTTT. Together with reference TRBV9 and TRBJ2-2, the CDR3 gives the full variable domain: DSGVTQTPKHLITATGQRVTLRCSPRSGDLSVYWYQQSLDQGLQFLIQYYNGEERAKGNILERFSAQQFPDLHSELNLSSLELGDSALYFCASSPSGSPRTGELFFGEGSRLTVL.

The J gene is TRBJ1-3, the V gene TRBV4-3; D unresolved. V was clipped by 1 base and J by 0 bases, with 7 bases between them. Looked up from germline, CDR1 is LGHNA and CDR2 is YSLEER. CDR3 size: 15 residues. As DNA, the CDR3 is TGCGCCAGCAGCCAAGGACCGCTCTCTGGAAACACCATATATTTT. Amino acid sequence: CASSQGPLSGNTIYF.

The J gene is TRBJ2-5, the V gene TRBV5-6; either TRBD1 or TRBD2 may supply D (5 bases each). Trimming removed 3 bases at V and 5 bases at J, with 14 bases between. Germline CDR1 SGHDT, CDR2 YYEEEE. The CDR3 sequence is 14 residues long. Here the CDR3 DNA reads TGTGCCAGCAGCTCCCTCGGGGCCGGGGAGACCCAGTACTTC. Its protein is CASSSLGAGETQYF.

The V and J genes are TRBV6-6 and TRBJ1-1; tentative D call: TRBD1 (5 bases). Trimming left V 3 bases short and J 2 bases short, with 7 bases between. The germline gives CDR1 MNHNY, CDR2 SVGAGI (reference sequence). The CDR3 runs 13 residues. CDR3 amino acids: CASSYQGNTEAFF. The CDR3 nucleotides are TGTGCCAGCAGTTATCAGGGAAACACTGAAGCTTTCTTT.

This clone was detected a few times. The V gene is TRBV7-9, the J gene TRBJ1-4; D ambiguous. The germline V and J ends were trimmed by 3 bases and 1 base, with 6 bases remaining between them. CDR3 length: 14 amino acids. In germline, CDR1 is SEHNR, CDR2 FQNEAQ (reference sequence). Here the CDR3 DNA reads TGTGCCAGCAGCTTTACCGAAACTAATGAAAAACTGTTTTTT. This gives the protein CASSFTETNEKLFF.

In this sample, this clone turned up once. V and J are TRBV27 and TRBJ2-7, with 8 bases matching TRBD2. J was trimmed by 4 bases and V by 5 bases; bases with no gene match: 19. The CDR3 has 18 residues. Per the germline V gene, CDR1 is MNHEY and CDR2 is SMNVEV (reference sequence). In nucleotides, the CDR3 is TGTGCCAGCAGTGCCACGGCTGGCCTAGCGGGTTACTCTTACGAGCAGTACTTC. Encoded protein: CASSATAGLAGYSYEQYF.

The V and J genes are TRBV19 and TRBJ2-3; tentatively, D is TRBD1 or TRBD2 (5 bases each). With 6 bases removed from V and 0 bases from J, the gap between germline ends came to 13 bases. Germline loops: CDR1 LNHDA, CDR2 SQIVND (reference sequence). The CDR3 extends over 15 amino acids. CDR3 in DNA: TGTGCCAGTAGCCCCGGGACCTCTAGCACAGATACGCAGTATTTT. It specifies CASSPGTSSTDTQYF. The variable domain in full, completed from reference TRBV19 and TRBJ2-3, reads DGGITQSPKYLFRKEGQNVTLSCEQNLNHDAMYWYRQDPGQGLRLIYYSQIVNDFQKGDIAEGYSVSREKKESFPLTVTSAQKNPTAFYLCASSPGTSSTDTQYFGPGTRLTVL.

This clone was seen more than once but under ten times. The chain recombines TRBV6-1 with TRBJ1-2, with D unclear. Germline V gene sequence: CDR1 MNHNS, CDR2 SASEGT. V lost 2 bases and J lost 0, with 10 bases in between. This CDR3 contains 15 residues. This chain's CDR3 is CASSEKPTPNYGYTF. As DNA, the CDR3 is TGTGCCAGCAGTGAAAAACCAACCCCTAACTATGGCTACACCTTC.

The chain couples TRBV9 to TRBJ2-3, with D possibly being TRBD1 (5 bases). V dropped 0 bases and J dropped 11 bases, with 19 bases sitting between them. The CDR3 is made up of 15 amino acids. Germline values: CDR1 SGDLS, CDR2 YYNGEE. The CDR3 reads CASSVGAGRPSEQYF. The DNA of the CDR3 is TGTGCCAGCAGCGTAGGGGCAGGGCGGCCCAGCGAGCAGTATTTT.

This clone has a handful of counts. This chain connects TRBV11-3 to TRBJ2-2; D unclear. Trimming took 3 bases from V and 4 from J, leaving 6 bases between them. The CDR3 extends over 13 amino acids. Per germline, CDR1 SGHNT and CDR2 YENEEA. CDR3 in DNA: TGTGCCAGCAGCTTCACGCGCACCGGGGAGCTGTTTTTT. It is translated as CASSFTRTGELFF.

The genes are TRBV29-1 and TRBJ2-5; either TRBD1 or TRBD2 may supply D (5 bases each). V lost 1 base and J lost 2, with 23 bases in between. The CDR3 is 18 amino acids. Per germline, CDR1 SQVTM and CDR2 ANQGSEA. In DNA, the CDR3 is TGCAGCGTTGAAGCGCGTTCCCGGGACGGACCCACTCAAGAGACCCAGTACTTC. It yields the protein CSVEARSRDGPTQETQYF.

The table lists this clone with a few counts. CDR3 amino acids: CAWSVLQGAYEQYF. DNA of the CDR3: TGTGCCTGGAGTGTACTACAGGGGGCCTACGAGCAGTACTTC. J is TRBJ2-7 and V is TRBV30; 8 bases fit TRBD1. J lost 2 bases, V lost 0 bases, and 3 bases had no gene match. Germline V CDR1 and CDR2: GTSNPN, SVGIG (reference sequence). There are 14 residues in the CDR3.

This clone has only a few counts. The chain uses TRBV20-1 and TRBJ1-1; D remains unclear. The CDR3 has 11 residues. Germline CDR1 and CDR2: DFQATT and SNEGSKA (reference sequence). The DNA for the CDR3 is TGCAGCCCGAGGGAGAACACTGAAGCTTTCTTT. It is translated as CSPRENTEAFF.

This chain links TRBV7-2 with TRBJ2-7; 14 bases align to TRBD2. This CDR3 comprises 16 residues. The V segment lost 4 bases and the J segment 2 bases; nucleotides outside the gene matches: 4. Germline CDR1 and CDR2: SGHTA and FQGNSA. The CDR3 sequence: CASSSRTSGRPYEQYF. CDR3 nucleotides: TGTGCCAGCAGCTCCAGGACTAGCGGGAGGCCCTACGAGCAGTACTTC.

This chain connects TRBV9 to TRBJ1-2, with no clear D. V was clipped by 2 bases and J by 5 bases, with 13 bases between them. CDR3 size: 14 residues. CDR1 is SGDLS and CDR2 is YYNGEE in the germline V gene. The CDR3 loop reads CASSVSDGGYGYTF. CDR3 coding DNA: TGTGCCAGCAGCGTGTCGGACGGAGGGTATGGCTACACCTTC.